The 9 T cell receptor beta chains below come from one sample, sequenced in a study of T cell responses to AZD1222 COVID-19 vaccine. Profiled with immunoSEQ multiplex PCR; TCRdb holds only in-frame clones, not every one. This sample has some 150,000 clones, with 93% found just once. Source: peripheral blood, taken on day 0 of AZD1222 vaccination. Receptors originate from an adult in good health.

CDR3 DNA sequence: TGTGCCAGCAGTCGAGCTGCAAGCTCCTACGAGCAGTACTTC. It translates to CASSRAASSYEQYF. The chain links TRBV6-5 to TRBJ2-7; D is ambiguous. The CDR3 totals 14 residues. V lost 5 bases, J lost 0 bases, and 11 bases lay in between. Germline CDR1 is MNHEY and CDR2 is SVGAGI.

This sequence joins TRBV7-9 and TRBJ2-1, with TRBD2 matching over 10 bases. The CDR3 covers 16 residues. The germline gives CDR1 SEHNR, CDR2 FQNEAQ (reference sequence). The J segment lost 1 base and the V segment lost 5 bases, leaving 5 bases of the junction unmatched. CDR3 in DNA: TGTGCCAGCAGCGGAATTAGCGGGAGGTCCTACAATGAGCAGTTCTTC. Residues: CASSGISGRSYNEQFF.

This clone was observed a single time. V usage is TRBV29-1 and J usage is TRBJ1-4, with TRBD1 as a possible D gene (5 bases). CDR3 length: 13 residues. Germline V gene lookup returns CDR1 SQVTM and CDR2 ANQGSEA. Trimming pared 4 bases from V and 4 bases from J, leaving 10 bases between. DNA for the CDR3: TGCAGCGTTGTTTGGGGGGATAATGAAAAACTGTTTTTT. This sequence encodes CSVVWGDNEKLFF. Variable domain in full (rest from reference TRBV29-1 and TRBJ1-4): SAVISQKPSRDICQRGTSLTIQCQVDSQVTMMFWYRQQPGQSLTLIATANQGSEATYESGFVIDKFPISRPNLTFSTLTVSNMSPEDSSIYLCSVVWGDNEKLFFGSGTQLSVL.

The chain recombines TRBV14 with TRBJ1-1; D call uncertain. The CDR3 has 14 amino acids. The germline CDR1 and CDR2 sequences are SGHDN and FVKESK. V was trimmed by 0 bases and J by 4 bases, leaving 9 bases between them. The CDR3 DNA reads TGTGCCAGCAGCCAAGAGCTATCCGGCACTGAAGCTTTCTTT. Its translation: CASSQELSGTEAFF.

The V gene is TRBV30, the J gene TRBJ1-2; D unclear. V was shortened by 0 bases and J by 0 bases, with 17 bases between the two germline ends. From germline, CDR1 is GTSNPN and CDR2 SVGIG (reference sequence). This CDR3 region has 17 residues. CDR3 nucleotides: TGTGCCTGGAGTGTACGGTTGGCAGGTGTTTCTAACTATGGCTACACCTTC. Translated, it gives CAWSVRLAGVSNYGYTF.

This chain uses TRBV5-6 with TRBJ2-3; TRBD2 matches 13 bases. V shed 0 bases and J 10 bases; nucleotides not matched to a gene: 8. This CDR3 has 16 amino acids. Germline values: CDR1 SGHDT, CDR2 YYEEEE. The CDR3 DNA is TGTGCCAGCAGCTTGGAAGGACTAGCGGGAGTGGGGTCGCAGTATTTT. Translating gives CASSLEGLAGVGSQYF.

The V gene is TRBV4-2, the J gene TRBJ1-5, with a possible D match to TRBD1 (5 bases). Germline lookup yields CDR1 LGHNA and CDR2 YNFKEQ. V lost 4 bases to trimming and J lost 9 bases, with 13 bases between them. The CDR3 is made up of 13 amino acids. CDR3 protein: CASSRDPTRPQHF. In DNA form, the CDR3 reads TGTGCCAGCAGCCGGGACCCTACTCGGCCCCAGCATTTT.

DNA for the CDR3: TGTGCCAGCAGCTTTGGGGGACGGAGTTATAATTCACCCCTCCACTTT. Translating gives CASSFGGRSYNSPLHF. V usage is TRBV5-4 and J usage is TRBJ1-6; D may be TRBD1 (5 bases). There are 16 residues in the CDR3. Trimming shortened V by 2 bases and J by 4 bases, and 13 bases separated the two germline ends. Germline values: CDR1 SGHNT, CDR2 YYREEE (reference sequence).

A single count supports this clone. J is TRBJ2-7 and V is TRBV4-2; 7 bases agree with TRBD2. CDR1 and CDR2 (germline): LGHNA, YNFKEQ. CDR3 size: 14 residues. The trim removed 3 bases at V and 4 bases at J, leaving 6 bases unmatched. In nucleotides, the CDR3 is TGTGCCAGCAGCCACGCCACTAGCGAATACGAGCAGTACTTC. Translation: CASSHATSEYEQYF.